The 13 T cell receptor beta chains presented below share a single source sample, sequenced in a study of T cell responses to AZD1222 COVID-19 vaccine (dated by TCRdb to 2020 to 2023). The receptor library was made with the immunoSEQ multiplex PCR assay. Sourced from immuneACCESS, this table was stored by TCRdb with only in-frame sequences that have V and J called. A share of the clones is absent; for the studies checked, an unresolved V gene accounts for under half, and the remainder has no known explanation. This sample holds roughly 150,000 clones; approximately 86% were observed only once. Roughly 6.9% of the sample comes from the top ten. The sample's time point label is to be understood as: sample from adult after SARS-CoV-2 infection, after symptom onset. This specimen was peripheral blood, taken after recovery from COVID-19. All receptors derive from an adult who had recovered from COVID-19.

CDR3 sequence (DNA): TGCAGCGTTGTGGAGACTAGCGGGGGGAGTTTCACAGATACGCAGTATTTT. Translated: CSVVETSGGSFTDTQYF. This chain joins TRBV29-1 and TRBJ2-3; 13 nucleotides line up with TRBD2. V lost 4 bases to trimming and J lost 2 bases; unmatched junction nucleotides: 9. Germline CDR1 is SQVTM and CDR2 is ANQGSEA. This CDR3 contains 17 residues.

The chain is built from TRBV7-2 and TRBJ1-4; 7 nucleotides line up with TRBD1. Germline CDR1 SGHTA, CDR2 FQGNSA. The J segment lost 1 base and the V segment lost 5 bases, leaving 4 bases of the junction unmatched. This CDR3 is built from 15 residues. CDR3 loop: CASSDTGVTNEKLFF. The CDR3 DNA sequence: TGTGCCAGCAGCGATACAGGGGTAACTAATGAAAAACTGTTTTTT.

The chain carries TRBV5-5 and TRBJ1-2; TRBD1 aligns across 8 bases. The length of the CDR3 is 14 residues. Germline V gives CDR1 SGHKS, CDR2 YYEKEE (reference sequence). The trim removed 5 bases at V and 0 bases at J, leaving 3 bases unmatched. CDR3 sequence (DNA): TGTGCCAGCAGTGAGACAGGGGCTAACTATGGCTACACCTTC. Its translation: CASSETGANYGYTF.

This CDR3 reads CASSPPGGRDYGYTF. CDR3 DNA: TGTGCCAGCAGCCCACCCGGGGGGCGCGACTATGGCTACACCTTC. V is TRBV28 and J is TRBJ1-2; D may be TRBD1 (6 bases). V was shortened by 6 bases and J by 3 bases, with 17 bases between the two germline ends. The CDR3 has 15 residues. Per germline, CDR1 MDHEN and CDR2 SYDVKM.

This chain uses TRBV3-1 (or the pseudogene TRBV3-2) with TRBJ1-1; D remains unclear. Trimming stripped 1 base from V and 4 bases from J, with 7 bases between. Germline loops: CDR1 LGHDT, CDR2 YNNKEL (reference sequence). CDR3 length: 13 residues. The CDR3 DNA reads TGTGCCAGCAGCCAAGGCGTCCCCACTGAAGCTTTCTTT. As protein: CASSQGVPTEAFF.

This chain links TRBV5-1 with TRBJ2-1, with a tentative D call TRBD2 (6 bases). The CDR3 consists of 19 residues. The ends were cut back, 5 bases at V and 1 base at J, with 25 bases in the middle. Per the germline V gene, CDR1 is SGHRS and CDR2 is YFSETQ. Here the CDR3 DNA reads TGCGCCAGCAGTCCCACCTCCTTGACTAGTCCCCTTTCCTACAATGAGCAGTTCTTC. Translated, it gives CASSPTSLTSPLSYNEQFF.

This clone occurred once. This chain uses TRBV5-4 with TRBJ1-2, with D unclear. Trimming took 5 bases from V and 4 from J, leaving 15 bases between them. The CDR3 totals 14 residues. Germline V lookup: CDR1 SGHNT, CDR2 YYREEE (reference sequence). The CDR3 coding sequence is TGTGCCAGCAGGCGGGAGGGTGGCCCCTATGGCTACACCTTC. Protein product: CASRREGGPYGYTF. Drawing the rest from reference TRBV5-4 and TRBJ1-2, the complete variable domain is ETGVTQSPTHLIKTRGQQVTLRCSSQSGHNTVSWYQQALGQGPQFIFQYYREEENGRGNFPPRFSGLQFPNYSSELNVNALELDDSALYLCASRREGGPYGYTFGSGTRLTVV.

This chain links TRBV6-2 or TRBV6-3 with TRBJ2-1; D call uncertain. Trimming removed 4 bases from V and 6 bases from J, with 7 bases in between. In germline, CDR1 is MNHEY, CDR2 SVGEGT. The CDR3 runs to 12 residues. CDR3 loop: CASSSRINEQFF. The CDR3 DNA reads TGTGCCAGCAGTTCGCGTATCAATGAGCAGTTCTTC.

The rearrangement links TRBV19 to TRBJ1-5; D is unclear. The germline CDR1 and CDR2 sequences are LNHDA and SQIVND (reference sequence). Trimming cost V 5 bases and J 2 bases, with 13 bases left between them. CDR3 length: 15 amino acids. The CDR3 spells CASSPQGGGNQPQHF. DNA of the CDR3: TGTGCCAGTAGTCCCCAAGGAGGCGGCAATCAGCCCCAGCATTTT.

This clone appeared a few times. The chain couples TRBV29-1 to TRBJ1-5; D gene ambiguous. The CDR3 runs 12 residues. Deletions cut 5 bases from V and 3 bases from J, with 8 bases between. In germline, CDR1 is SQVTM, CDR2 ANQGSEA. DNA for the CDR3: TGCAGCGTTTCCCAGGACAATCAGCCCCAGCATTTT. It specifies CSVSQDNQPQHF.

The chain combines TRBV27 with TRBJ1-2; D is undetermined. The V end was cut by 5 bases, the J end by 5 bases, with 24 bases between. Germline CDR1 reads MNHEY; CDR2 reads SMNVEV (reference sequence). This CDR3 spans 17 amino acids. CDR3 sequence (DNA): TGTGCCAGCAGTCCGCTAACCGGGTTGGGTTCAGAGTATGGCTACACCTTC. Amino acids: CASSPLTGLGSEYGYTF.

This clone came up a few times. This CDR3 reads CAIRGGSYNEQFF. DNA of the CDR3: TGTGCCATCAGAGGCGGATCTTACAATGAGCAGTTCTTC. J is TRBJ2-1 and V is TRBV10-3; no reliable D call. Germline CDR1 ENHRY, CDR2 SYGVKD. V lost 6 bases to trimming and J lost 4 bases, with 10 bases between them. The CDR3 is 13 residues long.

The chain joins TRBV7-2 to TRBJ1-5; D remains unclear. Per germline, CDR1 SGHTA and CDR2 FQGNSA. The V and J ends lost 6 bases and 8 bases respectively, with 26 bases between them. The CDR3 has 17 amino acids. The CDR3 region has the DNA TGTGCCAGCAGTCCTAGCCCCGCCGGCCCCCGGGTAAAGCCCCAGCATTTT. Its protein product is CASSPSPAGPRVKPQHF. Drawing the rest from reference TRBV7-2 and TRBJ1-5, the complete variable domain is GAGVSQSPSNKVTEKGKDVELRCDPISGHTALYWYRQSLGQGLEFLIYFQGNSAPDKSGLPSDRFSAERTGGSVSTLTIQRTQQEDSAVYLCASSPSPAGPRVKPQHFGDGTRLSIL.